This T cell receptor beta chain was sequenced for a study of blood T cell repertoires in COVID-19. Study as a whole: Samples of COVID-19 (acute and convalescent) were obtained from the United States, Italy and Spain.

Germline CDR1 is KGHSH and CDR2 is LQKENI. The V gene end was trimmed by 1 base and the J gene end by 8 bases; junction bases not matched to a gene: 3. CDR3 length equals 13 residues. Individuals aged roughly 18 to 100 years were recruited from some 26 US areas. Cohorts were determined from participant-reported clinical history. Shortly before study entry, within 2 weeks, exposed participants had met a COVID-19 case. Sequenced by immunoSEQ multiplex PCR; TCRdb stores in-frame clones only, minus some. The sample shows 350,000 to 450,000 clones, 91% of them seen only once. This receptor was taken from a middle-aged woman who had been exposed to COVID-19. V usage is TRBV18 and J usage is TRBJ1-2; TRBD1 aligns across 8 bases. What was sequenced was PBMCs or T cells enriched from blood (not recorded which). The CDR3 sequence is CASSPLQGEGYTF. The DNA of the CDR3 is TGTGCCAGCTCACCACTACAGGGGGAAGGCTACACCTTC.